This TCR beta chain originates from a study of blood T cell repertoires in COVID-19. Study at large: PBMCs, B-cell-depleted T cells, or T cells were the source of the cDNA or gDNA that made up the material.

The CDR3 is 13 residues long. CDR1 is SNHLY, CDR2 FYNNEI, per germline. Trimming took 7 bases from V and 6 from J; bases not matched to a gene: 3. Original data processing: Amplification of reference gene primers was used by the study to estimate nucleated cell counts. Data came from immunoSEQ multiplex PCR; TCRdb stores just in-frame clones and leaves some out. That table gives V, J and clone size, and the DNA gave D and trimming. The table records around 130,000 clones, roughly 89% of them present only once. The rearrangement joins TRBV2 to TRBJ2-3; 11 bases map to TRBD2. Input material: peripheral blood. The source is a man aged 40-49 years with acute or convalescent COVID-19. In nucleotides, the CDR3 is TGTGCCAGCACACTAGCGGGAGTGGATACGCAGTATTTT. Amino acids: CASTLAGVDTQYF.